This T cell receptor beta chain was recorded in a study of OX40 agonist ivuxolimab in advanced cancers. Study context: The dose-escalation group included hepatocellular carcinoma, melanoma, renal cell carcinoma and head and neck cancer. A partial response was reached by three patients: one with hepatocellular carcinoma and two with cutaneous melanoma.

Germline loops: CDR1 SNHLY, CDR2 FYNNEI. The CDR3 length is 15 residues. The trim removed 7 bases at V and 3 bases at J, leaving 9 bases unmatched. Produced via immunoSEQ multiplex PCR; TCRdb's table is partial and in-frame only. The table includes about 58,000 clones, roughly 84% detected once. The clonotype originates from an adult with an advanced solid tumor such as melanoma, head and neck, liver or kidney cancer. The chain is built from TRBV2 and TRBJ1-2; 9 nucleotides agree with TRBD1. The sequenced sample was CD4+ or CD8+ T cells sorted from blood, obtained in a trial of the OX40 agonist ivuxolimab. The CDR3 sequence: CASIRTGVQDYGYTF. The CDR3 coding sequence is TGTGCCAGCATCCGGACAGGGGTCCAAGACTATGGCTACACCTTC.